These T cell receptor beta chains were read from a single sample in a study of cytomegalovirus exposure and HLA in healthy donors. Assay: immunoSEQ multiplex PCR; the TCRdb copy retains only in-frame clones and omits some. The sample comprises under 200,000 clones, about 12% of which are singletons, and under 10% rests with the top ten. Material: PBMCs. The origin of the receptors is a man aged 45-65 years in good health and CMV-seropositive. CDR3s include the opening cysteine and the closing phenylalanine or tryptophan. The D gene is left open where the match is weak. Clone size appears in some rows only: once, few, many, or a class for an expanded clone.

clone size: NA
V gene: TRBV15
J gene: TRBJ2-7
D gene: NA
CDR3 DNA: TGTGCCACCAGCAGACAGGGCGCCTACGAGCAGTACTTC
CDR3 protein: CATSRQGAYEQYF

clone size: NA
V gene: TRBV7-6
J gene: TRBJ2-3
D gene: TRBD2
CDR3 DNA: TGTGCCAGCAGCTTAGGGAGAACTAGCGGGGTCACAGATACGCAGTATTTT
CDR3 protein: CASSLGRTSGVTDTQYF

clone size: NA
V gene: TRBV5-1
J gene: TRBJ1-5
D gene: TRBD1
CDR3 DNA: TGCGCCAGCAGCACGACAGGGGCGGGTGAGCCCCAGCATTTT
CDR3 protein: CASSTTGAGEPQHF

clone size: NA
V gene: TRBV7-2
J gene: TRBJ1-5
D gene: TRBD1
CDR3 DNA: TGTGCCAGCAGCTTCCGGGACAGGGGTCAGCCCCAGCATTTT
CDR3 protein: CASSFRDRGQPQHF

clone size: few
V gene: TRBV19
J gene: TRBJ2-1
D gene: NA
CDR3 DNA: TGTGCCAGTAGTGGACACCCAAGGGGCTACAATGAGCAGTTCTTC
CDR3 protein: CASSGHPRGYNEQFF

clone size: NA
V gene: TRBV7-3
J gene: TRBJ1-5
D gene: NA
CDR3 DNA: TGTGCCAGCAGCCAACAGAGGGATCAGCCCCAGCATTTT
CDR3 protein: CASSQQRDQPQHF

clone size: few
V gene: TRBV10-1
J gene: TRBJ2-1
D gene: TRBD2
CDR3 DNA: TGCGCCAGCAGTGAAATGGTAGCGGGGGGGCCGGGTAGCAATGAGCAGTTCTTC
CDR3 protein: CASSEMVAGGPGSNEQFF

clone size: NA
V gene: TRBV30
J gene: TRBJ1-3
D gene: NA
CDR3 DNA: TGTGCCTGGGACAGTGGAAACACCATATATTTT
CDR3 protein: CAWDSGNTIYF

clone size: NA
V gene: TRBV6-1
J gene: TRBJ2-1
D gene: TRBD2
CDR3 DNA: TGTGCCAGCAGTGCTTTGGCGGGGGGGCGCAATGAGCAGTTCTTC
CDR3 protein: CASSALAGGRNEQFF

clone size: NA
V gene: TRBV29-1
J gene: TRBJ2-3
D gene: TRBD2
CDR3 DNA: TGCAGCGTTGAAGATTTAGCGGGGGGGCCGAATACGCAGTATTTT
CDR3 protein: CSVEDLAGGPNTQYF

clone size: NA
V gene: TRBV6-1
J gene: TRBJ2-4
D gene: NA
CDR3 DNA: TGTGCCAGCAGTGAAGCACAGGGTACCGGCATTCAGTACTTC
CDR3 protein: CASSEAQGTGIQYF

clone size: NA
V gene: TRBV9
J gene: TRBJ2-5
D gene: NA
CDR3 DNA: TGTGCCAGCAGCGTAGATACAGGGGGAGGGGGGACCCAGTACTTC
CDR3 protein: CASSVDTGGGGTQYF

clone size: NA
V gene: TRBV7-2
J gene: TRBJ2-7
D gene: TRBD1
CDR3 DNA: TGTGCCAGCAGCTCAGGACAGGCCAACTACGAGCAGTACTTC
CDR3 protein: CASSSGQANYEQYF

clone size: NA
V gene: TRBV19
J gene: TRBJ2-3
D gene: NA
CDR3 DNA: TGTGCCAGTAGTTTCGGACAGACTACAGATACGCAGTATTTT
CDR3 protein: CASSFGQTTDTQYF

clone size: NA
V gene: TRBV20-1
J gene: TRBJ1-4
D gene: NA
CDR3 DNA: TGCAGTGCTAGAAGAGGTGAAAAACTGTTTTTT
CDR3 protein: CSARRGEKLFF

clone size: many
V gene: TRBV6-5
J gene: TRBJ2-5
D gene: TRBD2
CDR3 DNA: TGTGCCAGCAGTTCCGGAGCGGGGGAAGAGACCCAGTACTTC
CDR3 protein: CASSSGAGEETQYF

clone size: NA
V gene: TRBV25-1
J gene: TRBJ2-1
D gene: NA
CDR3 DNA: TGTGCCAGCAGTTCAACAGGGACCCTCTACAATGAGCAGTTCTTC
CDR3 protein: CASSSTGTLYNEQFF

clone size: few
V gene: TRBV7-2
J gene: TRBJ1-2
D gene: NA
CDR3 DNA: TGTGCCAGCAGCTTAGAAAGACTGGCACACTATGGCTACACCTTC
CDR3 protein: CASSLERLAHYGYTF

clone size: NA
V gene: TRBV5-1
J gene: TRBJ2-3
D gene: TRBD1
CDR3 DNA: TGCGCCAGCAGCTTGACCCTAGGGACAGCCAATTCCCAGTATTTT
CDR3 protein: CASSLTLGTANSQYF

clone size: NA
V gene: TRBV19
J gene: TRBJ1-6
D gene: NA
CDR3 DNA: TGTGCCAGTAGTATCCTCCTAAATGGTGTTAATAATTCACCCCTCCACTTT
CDR3 protein: CASSILLNGVNNSPLHF

clone size: NA
V gene: TRBV4-2
J gene: TRBJ2-7
D gene: NA
CDR3 DNA: TGTGCCAGCAGCCAAGATCAGGGCTCCTACGAGCAGTACTTC
CDR3 protein: CASSQDQGSYEQYF

clone size: few
V gene: TRBV7-2
J gene: TRBJ2-5
D gene: TRBD1
CDR3 DNA: TGTGCCAGCAGCTCGGGACAGGGGAGGCCAGAGACCCAGTACTTC
CDR3 protein: CASSSGQGRPETQYF

clone size: few
V gene: TRBV9
J gene: TRBJ2-5
D gene: TRBD1
CDR3 DNA: TGTGCCAGCAGCGCCCACAGGGGGGAGGAGACCCAGTACTTC
CDR3 protein: CASSAHRGEETQYF

clone size: NA
V gene: TRBV11-2
J gene: TRBJ1-1
D gene: TRBD1
CDR3 DNA: TGTGCCAGCAGCTCCTTCCCCCAACTGACAGGGATATACACTGAAGCTTTCTTT
CDR3 protein: CASSSFPQLTGIYTEAFF

clone size: NA
V gene: TRBV9
J gene: TRBJ2-3
D gene: TRBD2
CDR3 DNA: TGTGCCAGCAGCGTTAGCGGGGGAACAGATACGCAGTATTTT
CDR3 protein: CASSVSGGTDTQYF

clone size: NA
V gene: TRBV2
J gene: TRBJ1-1
D gene: TRBD1
CDR3 DNA: TGTGCCAGCAGGATGACAGGGATGGATACTGAAGCTTTCTTT
CDR3 protein: CASRMTGMDTEAFF

clone size: few
V gene: TRBV29-1
J gene: TRBJ2-2
D gene: NA
CDR3 DNA: TGCAGCGTTAGTTTAAGGAGGGCCGGGGAGCTGTTTTTT
CDR3 protein: CSVSLRRAGELFF

clone size: few
V gene: TRBV7-2
J gene: TRBJ2-5
D gene: TRBD2
CDR3 DNA: TGTGCCAGCAGCTTAGTTGGGTACGGGACTAGCTGGGAGACCCAGTACTTC
CDR3 protein: CASSLVGYGTSWETQYF

clone size: few
V gene: TRBV5-1
J gene: TRBJ2-1
D gene: TRBD1
CDR3 DNA: TGCGCCAGCCGGCCTCCCGGGACAGTTAACAATGAGCAGTTCTTC
CDR3 protein: CASRPPGTVNNEQFF

clone size: NA
V gene: TRBV29-1
J gene: TRBJ2-1
D gene: TRBD2
CDR3 DNA: TGCAGCGCTGACCCCGCTAGCGGGGGGTTCAATGAGCAGTTCTTC
CDR3 protein: CSADPASGGFNEQFF

clone size: NA
V gene: TRBV28
J gene: TRBJ2-2
D gene: TRBD1
CDR3 DNA: TGTGCCAGCAGTTTATGGACAGGGGCGAACACCGGGGAGCTGTTTTTT
CDR3 protein: CASSLWTGANTGELFF

clone size: few
V gene: TRBV7-7
J gene: TRBJ2-5
D gene: TRBD1
CDR3 DNA: TGTGCTAGCAGCTCCGGAACAGGGGCTGAGACCCAGTACTTC
CDR3 protein: CASSSGTGAETQYF

clone size: NA
V gene: TRBV5-1
J gene: TRBJ2-5
D gene: TRBD2
CDR3 DNA: TGCGCCAGCAGCTTGGAGGGACTACAAGAGACCCAGTACTTC
CDR3 protein: CASSLEGLQETQYF

clone size: few
V gene: TRBV9
J gene: TRBJ2-7
D gene: TRBD1
CDR3 DNA: TGTGCCAGCAGCCCGGGGACAGAAACCTACGAGCAGTACTTC
CDR3 protein: CASSPGTETYEQYF

clone size: few
V gene: TRBV25-1
J gene: TRBJ1-1
D gene: NA
CDR3 DNA: TGTGCCAGCAGTCCATCGCGGAGAACAGGTGAGAACACTGAAGCTTTCTTT
CDR3 protein: CASSPSRRTGENTEAFF

clone size: NA
V gene: TRBV11-2
J gene: TRBJ2-5
D gene: NA
CDR3 DNA: TGTGCCAGCAGCTCAATCTACTGGGAGACCCAGTACTTC
CDR3 protein: CASSSIYWETQYF

clone size: NA
V gene: TRBV10-1
J gene: TRBJ2-1
D gene: NA
CDR3 DNA: TGCGCCAGCAGCGGGGCAGGGGGGTACAATGAGCAGTTCTTC
CDR3 protein: CASSGAGGYNEQFF

clone size: NA
V gene: TRBV20-1
J gene: TRBJ1-4
D gene: TRBD1
CDR3 DNA: TGCAGTGCTTGGACAGGGACTGAACTGTTTTTT
CDR3 protein: CSAWTGTELFF

clone size: NA
V gene: TRBV5-1
J gene: TRBJ1-2
D gene: NA
CDR3 DNA: TGCGCCAGCAGCCTGACTGGAGAAAGGGGCTATGGCTACACCTTC
CDR3 protein: CASSLTGERGYGYTF

clone size: few
V gene: TRBV9
J gene: TRBJ1-1
D gene: NA
CDR3 DNA: TGTGCCAGCAGCGTAGCTCCCCAGGGAGGCACTGAAGCTTTCTTT
CDR3 protein: CASSVAPQGGTEAFF

clone size: NA
V gene: TRBV4-1
J gene: TRBJ2-7
D gene: NA
CDR3 DNA: TGCGCCAGCAGCCCCCGGGGGGACATCTCCTACGAGCAGTACTTC
CDR3 protein: CASSPRGDISYEQYF

clone size: NA
V gene: TRBV5-4
J gene: TRBJ2-4
D gene: TRBD2
CDR3 DNA: TGTGCCAGCAGCCTCGCGGGGGGGAAAGTCATTCAGTACTTC
CDR3 protein: CASSLAGGKVIQYF

clone size: NA
V gene: TRBV6-6
J gene: TRBJ2-5
D gene: NA
CDR3 DNA: TGTGCCAGCAGCCAGGTCAGGGGCGAGGAGACCCAGTACTTC
CDR3 protein: CASSQVRGEETQYF

clone size: NA
V gene: TRBV5-4
J gene: TRBJ2-3
D gene: NA
CDR3 DNA: TGTGCCAGCAGCTTGGCCACGATAGCGAGTACAGATACGCAGTATTTT
CDR3 protein: CASSLATIASTDTQYF

clone size: NA
V gene: TRBV11-3
J gene: TRBJ2-3
D gene: TRBD1
CDR3 DNA: TGTGCCAGCAGCCACAGGGGAATGGCAGATACGCAGTATTTT
CDR3 protein: CASSHRGMADTQYF

clone size: NA
V gene: TRBV9
J gene: TRBJ1-1
D gene: TRBD1
CDR3 DNA: TGTGCCAGCAGCCTATATCCAGGGGGCTACGAGAACACTGAAGCTTTCTTT
CDR3 protein: CASSLYPGGYENTEAFF

clone size: few
V gene: TRBV28
J gene: TRBJ1-4
D gene: TRBD1
CDR3 DNA: TGTGCCAGCAGTTATTTAACAGGGGGCGTCGAAAAACTGTTTTTT
CDR3 protein: CASSYLTGGVEKLFF

clone size: NA
V gene: TRBV5-4
J gene: TRBJ2-1
D gene: TRBD2
CDR3 DNA: TGTGCCAGCAGCTTGGCGGGGGGAGTGGGTGAGCAGTTCTTC
CDR3 protein: CASSLAGGVGEQFF

clone size: few
V gene: TRBV7-2
J gene: TRBJ1-1
D gene: NA
CDR3 DNA: TGTGCCAGCAGCTTAGTCTCCCGCACTGAAGCTTTCTTT
CDR3 protein: CASSLVSRTEAFF

clone size: NA
V gene: TRBV5-1
J gene: TRBJ2-2
D gene: TRBD2
CDR3 DNA: TGCGCCAGCAGCTTGGCCGTAGCGGGGGAGAACACCGGGGAGCTGTTTTTT
CDR3 protein: CASSLAVAGENTGELFF

clone size: few
V gene: TRBV5-1
J gene: TRBJ1-1
D gene: TRBD1
CDR3 DNA: TGCGCCAGCAGCTTGTCCGGACAGGGCGCTGAAGCTTTCTTT
CDR3 protein: CASSLSGQGAEAFF

clone size: few
V gene: TRBV6-1
J gene: TRBJ1-2
D gene: NA
CDR3 DNA: TGTGCCAGCAGTGCTCCTCACTATGGCTACACCTTC
CDR3 protein: CASSAPHYGYTF

clone size: NA
V gene: TRBV6-5
J gene: TRBJ1-2
D gene: NA
CDR3 DNA: TGTGCCAGCAGGCAGAACACGGAGGGGAACTATGGCTACACCTTC
CDR3 protein: CASRQNTEGNYGYTF

clone size: few
V gene: TRBV5-4
J gene: TRBJ2-3
D gene: TRBD2
CDR3 DNA: TGTGCCAGCAGCTACAGACTAGCGGGGGTTAGCACAGATACGCAGTATTTT
CDR3 protein: CASSYRLAGVSTDTQYF

clone size: few
V gene: TRBV30
J gene: TRBJ1-6
D gene: TRBD1
CDR3 DNA: TGTGCCTGGAGTGACCCGGACAGGGGACCTTATAATTCACCCCTCCACTTT
CDR3 protein: CAWSDPDRGPYNSPLHF

clone size: NA
V gene: TRBV9
J gene: TRBJ2-3
D gene: NA
CDR3 DNA: TGTGCCAGCAGCCCTCAGGTAACAGATACGCAGTATTTT
CDR3 protein: CASSPQVTDTQYF

clone size: few
V gene: TRBV6-6
J gene: TRBJ1-3
D gene: NA
CDR3 DNA: TGTGCCAGCAGTTACTCGCAAAGCGGAAACACCATATATTTT
CDR3 protein: CASSYSQSGNTIYF